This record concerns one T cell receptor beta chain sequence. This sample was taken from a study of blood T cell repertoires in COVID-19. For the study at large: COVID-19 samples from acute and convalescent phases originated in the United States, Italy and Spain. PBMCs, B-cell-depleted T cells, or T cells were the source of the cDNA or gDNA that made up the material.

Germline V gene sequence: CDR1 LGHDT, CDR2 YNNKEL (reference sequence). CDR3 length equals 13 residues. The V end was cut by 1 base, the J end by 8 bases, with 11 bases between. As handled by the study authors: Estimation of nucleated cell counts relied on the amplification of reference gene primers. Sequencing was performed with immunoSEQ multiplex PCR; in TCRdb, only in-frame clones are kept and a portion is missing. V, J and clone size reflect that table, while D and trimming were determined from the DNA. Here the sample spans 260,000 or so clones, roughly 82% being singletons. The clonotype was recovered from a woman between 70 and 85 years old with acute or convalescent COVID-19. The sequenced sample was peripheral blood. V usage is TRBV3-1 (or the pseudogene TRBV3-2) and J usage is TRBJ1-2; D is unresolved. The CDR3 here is CASSQVEEQGYTF. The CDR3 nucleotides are TGTGCCAGCAGCCAAGTTGAGGAGCAAGGCTACACCTTC.